The 27 T cell receptor beta chains below come from one sample, sequenced in a study of OX40 agonist ivuxolimab in advanced cancers. Sequencing was performed with immunoSEQ multiplex PCR; in TCRdb, only in-frame clones are kept and a portion is missing. The sample consists of some 55,000 clones, about nine tenths of them appearing once. The source material was CD4+ or CD8+ T cells sorted from blood, sampled in a trial of the OX40 agonist ivuxolimab. The origin of the receptors is an adult with an advanced solid tumor such as melanoma, head and neck, liver or kidney cancer.

In this sample, this clone turned up once. The CDR3 DNA follows: TGTGCCAGCAGCTCTGGGTCCTACACCGGGGAGCTGTTTTTT. It translates to CASSSGSYTGELFF. V and J are TRBV7-9 and TRBJ2-2; D is ambiguous. V was pared by 4 bases and J by 3 bases, with 9 bases between. The germline V gene encodes CDR1 SEHNR and CDR2 FQNEAQ (reference sequence). The CDR3 extends over 14 amino acids.

The chain is built from TRBV4-1 and TRBJ1-5; tentative D call: TRBD1 (5 bases). The CDR3 is made up of 15 amino acids. Germline loops: CDR1 MGHRA, CDR2 YSYEKL. Trimming removed 3 bases from V and 4 bases from J, with 13 bases in between. CDR3 in DNA: TGCGCCAGCAGCCATTACCGGGACCGTAATCAGCCCCAGCATTTT. This codes for CASSHYRDRNQPQHF.

The rearrangement links TRBV20-1 to TRBJ2-7; D is possibly TRBD1 (5 bases). V dropped 3 bases and J dropped 4 bases, with 7 bases sitting between them. Germline loops: CDR1 DFQATT, CDR2 SNEGSKA (reference sequence). There are 11 residues in the CDR3. The CDR3 DNA reads TGCAGTGCTAGTAAGGGGTACGAGCAGTACTTC. The encoded protein is CSASKGYEQYF.

The chain is built from TRBV11-2 and TRBJ1-1, with 7 bases matching TRBD1. The germline V gene has CDR1 SGHAT and CDR2 FQNNGV. Losses at the gene ends were 3 bases for V and 9 bases for J; bases not matched to a gene: 7. This CDR3 region has 13 residues. This chain's CDR3 is CASSLGQTRKAFF. The CDR3 DNA follows: TGTGCCAGCAGCTTGGGACAGACTAGAAAAGCTTTCTTT.

This sequence joins TRBV28 and TRBJ2-7; tentatively, D is TRBD1 (5 bases). Germline V CDR1 and CDR2: MDHEN, SYDVKM. The CDR3 length is 14 residues. Trimming pared 3 bases from V and 5 bases from J, leaving 14 bases between. The CDR3 DNA follows: TGTGCCAGCAGTTTGCAGGGTTCTGGCAACGAGCAGTACTTC. This encodes CASSLQGSGNEQYF. The variable domain in full, completed from reference TRBV28 and TRBJ2-7, reads DVKVTQSSRYLVKRTGEKVFLECVQDMDHENMFWYRQDPGLGLRLIYFSYDVKMKEKGDIPEGYSVSREKKERFSLILESASTNQTSMYLCASSLQGSGNEQYFGPGTRLTVT.

The chain has TRBV6-6 and TRBJ2-1; D unclear. This CDR3 region has 15 residues. V lost 0 bases and J 4 bases, leaving 10 bases between the germline ends. Per the germline V gene, CDR1 is MNHNY and CDR2 is SVGAGI (reference sequence). CDR3 DNA: TGTGCCAGCAGTTACTCGGCGGAACTATACAATGAGCAGTTCTTC. Translating gives CASSYSAELYNEQFF.

This chain links TRBV28 with TRBJ2-7; 7 bases are shared with TRBD2. The CDR3 length is 15 residues. V shed 2 bases, J shed 3 bases, and the junction held 7 bases outside the gene matches. Germline V gene lookup returns CDR1 MDHEN and CDR2 SYDVKM. The CDR3 region is CASSLGLDQDYEQYF. The DNA for the CDR3 is TGTGCCAGCAGTTTAGGACTAGATCAAGACTACGAGCAGTACTTC.

The chain uses TRBV21-1 and TRBJ2-3; TRBD1 is taken as the D call from the table, unchecked against the DNA. TRBV21-1 is described as a pseudogene. This CDR3 has 14 amino acids. The CDR3, as DNA: TGTGCCAGCAGGAGGGACAGGGGCCCAGATACGCAGTATTTT. Encoded protein: CASRRDRGPDTQYF.

The chain joins TRBV4-1 to TRBJ1-4, with 8 bases aligning to TRBD1. J was trimmed by 5 bases and V by 4 bases; bases with no gene match: 15. This CDR3 comprises 18 residues. Germline CDR1 is MGHRA and CDR2 is YSYEKL. DNA of the CDR3: TGCGCCAGCAGCCGAATCGGGGCAGGGGGCGGTTTGAATGAAAAACTGTTTTTT. Translation gives CASSRIGAGGGLNEKLFF.

V gene TRBV28 combines with J gene TRBJ1-5; D is unclear. Trimming cost V 6 bases and J 0 bases, with 12 bases left between them. This CDR3 has 15 residues. Germline V gives CDR1 MDHEN, CDR2 SYDVKM. CDR3 in amino acids: CASRSRWNSNQPQHF. CDR3 sequence (DNA): TGTGCCAGCAGGTCCCGGTGGAATAGCAATCAGCCCCAGCATTTT.

The chain carries TRBV28 and TRBJ2-7; D perhaps matches TRBD2 (8 bases). CDR1 and CDR2 from the germline V gene are MDHEN and SYDVKM. The CDR3 contains 14 residues. The germline V and J ends were trimmed by 8 bases and 2 bases, with 16 bases remaining between them. The CDR3 reads CASGPGGGPYEQYF. CDR3 in DNA: TGTGCCAGCGGGCCGGGAGGGGGCCCCTACGAGCAGTACTTC.

The chain carries TRBV28 and TRBJ2-5; D gene uncertain. CDR3 length equals 14 residues. Germline V lookup: CDR1 MDHEN, CDR2 SYDVKM. Trimming cost V 2 bases and J 6 bases, with 13 bases left between them. This CDR3 is CASSLGDGFKTQYF. As DNA, the CDR3 is TGTGCCAGCAGTTTAGGTGACGGGTTCAAGACCCAGTACTTC.

This chain joins TRBV15 and TRBJ1-1; 12 positions agree with TRBD1. CDR1 is LNHNV and CDR2 is YYDKDF in the germline V gene (reference sequence). CDR3 length: 13 amino acids. V shed 5 bases, J shed 11 bases, and the junction held 6 bases outside the gene matches. The DNA of the CDR3 is TGTGCCACCAGCCGAGGGACAGGGGGCGTCGCTTTCTTT. Translating gives CATSRGTGGVAFF.

Concerning this clone: The junction departs from the called germline gene at one end, perhaps through a read error. The CDR3 protein is CASSYSKPF. DNA of the CDR3: TGTGCCAGCAGTTACTCGAAGCCGTTC. The chain carries TRBV6-1 and TRBJ2-7; unclear D gene. Germline-derived CDR1 and CDR2 are MNHNS and SASEGT. The CDR3 runs 9 residues.

The V gene is TRBV7-9, the J gene TRBJ2-3, with 8 nucleotides matching TRBD2. The CDR3 is made up of 15 amino acids. Germline values: CDR1 SEHNR, CDR2 FQNEAQ (reference sequence). The V gene end was trimmed by 2 bases and the J gene end by 3 bases; junction bases not matched to a gene: 4. CDR3 region: CASSLRGGETDTQYF. Written as DNA, the CDR3 is TGTGCCAGCAGCTTACGGGGGGGCGAGACAGATACGCAGTATTTT.

V is TRBV7-8 and J is TRBJ1-2; 8 bases line up with TRBD1. CDR1 and CDR2 from the germline V gene are SGHVS and FQNEAQ. Trimming removed 3 bases from V and 8 bases from J; junction bases left unmatched: 2. The CDR3 is made up of 12 amino acids. Written as DNA, the CDR3 is TGTGCCAGCAGCTTGGACAGGGTAGGCTACACCTTC. Translation: CASSLDRVGYTF.

The chain employs TRBV5-1 and TRBJ2-3, with TRBD1 as a possible D gene (5 bases). This CDR3 is 13 amino acids long. Germline V gene sequence: CDR1 SGHRS, CDR2 YFSETQ. V lost 4 bases, J lost 3 bases, and 9 bases lay in between. The CDR3 here is CASSVRVTDTQYF. CDR3 in DNA: TGCGCCAGCAGCGTCAGGGTGACAGATACGCAGTATTTT. Full variable domain (outside the CDR3, taken from reference TRBV5-1 and TRBJ2-3): KAGVTQTPRYLIKTRGQQVTLSCSPISGHRSVSWYQQTPGQGLQFLFEYFSETQRNKGNFPGRFSGRQFSNSRSEMNVSTLELGDSALYLCASSVRVTDTQYFGPGTRLTVL.

The count of this clone is one. The CDR3 is CASSSQGDMNTEAFF. DNA for the CDR3: TGCGCCAGCAGCTCCCAGGGGGACATGAACACTGAAGCTTTCTTT. The chain carries TRBV5-1 and TRBJ1-1; 7 bases line up with TRBD1. Germline values: CDR1 SGHRS, CDR2 YFSETQ. The CDR3 is made up of 15 amino acids. The J segment lost 0 bases and the V segment lost 3 bases, leaving 5 bases of the junction unmatched.

CDR3 residues: CASSPQGGPGHNEQFF. Here the CDR3 DNA reads TGCGCCAGCAGCCCTCAAGGGGGCCCAGGCCACAATGAGCAGTTCTTC. The chain carries TRBV5-1 and TRBJ2-1; 7 nucleotides line up with TRBD1. Per the germline V gene, CDR1 is SGHRS and CDR2 is YFSETQ. The V segment lost 4 bases and the J segment 5 bases; nucleotides outside the gene matches: 12. The CDR3 consists of 16 residues. The full variable domain, in which reference TRBV5-1 and TRBJ2-1 provide the parts outside the CDR3, is KAGVTQTPRYLIKTRGQQVTLSCSPISGHRSVSWYQQTPGQGLQFLFEYFSETQRNKGNFPGRFSGRQFSNSRSEMNVSTLELGDSALYLCASSPQGGPGHNEQFFGPGTRLTVL.

This chain connects TRBV5-1 to TRBJ1-2, with D possibly being TRBD1 (5 bases). The CDR3 is 18 amino acids. CDR1 SGHRS and CDR2 YFSETQ come from the germline V gene. The V gene lost 4 bases and the J gene lost 0 bases, with 22 bases spanning the gap. CDR3 DNA sequence: TGCGCCAGCAGCCAACTACCGACAGAGATGAGCCCTAACTATGGCTACACCTTC. It encodes CASSQLPTEMSPNYGYTF. The full variable domain, rest sourced from reference TRBV5-1 and TRBJ1-2, is KAGVTQTPRYLIKTRGQQVTLSCSPISGHRSVSWYQQTPGQGLQFLFEYFSETQRNKGNFPGRFSGRQFSNSRSEMNVSTLELGDSALYLCASSQLPTEMSPNYGYTFGSGTRLTVV.

Notes on this clone: The junction departs from the called germline gene at one end, perhaps through a read error. J is TRBJ2-5 and V is TRBV2; TRBD2 agrees at 9 bases. The CDR3 loop spans 14 amino acids. Germline lookup yields CDR1 SNHLY and CDR2 FYNNEI. In DNA form, the CDR3 reads TGTGCCCGCAGGGATCGGCGGGGGGGGGAGACCCAGTACTTC. Translated: CARRDRRGGETQYF.

The V and J genes are TRBV7-2 and TRBJ2-5; 8 bases align to TRBD2. The CDR3 loop spans 14 amino acids. Germline V CDR1 and CDR2: SGHTA, FQGNSA. V shed 3 bases, J shed 2 bases, and the junction held 2 bases outside the gene matches. CDR3 nucleotide sequence: TGTGCCAGCAGCTTCGGGGGGGGGCAAGAGACCCAGTACTTC. This gives the protein CASSFGGGQETQYF.

The chain links TRBV7-3 to TRBJ1-5; D gene ambiguous. The V gene's germline CDR1 is SGHTA and CDR2 FQGTGA. V lost 5 bases and J 5 bases, leaving 10 bases between the germline ends. The CDR3 has 13 amino acids. The CDR3 bases are TGTGCCAGCAGCCCGGGGTACGATCAGCCCCAGCATTTT. Translated, it gives CASSPGYDQPQHF.

This chain joins TRBV15 and TRBJ1-4; D perhaps matches TRBD1 (5 bases). The CDR3 is made up of 15 amino acids. Germline V gene data show CDR1 as LNHNV and CDR2 as YYDKDF (reference sequence). V was trimmed by 3 bases and J by 13 bases, leaving 21 bases between them. CDR3 DNA: TGTGCCACCAGCAGGGGGGAGGCTTTGGGGTCTGGACTGTTTTTT. This translates into CATSRGEALGSGLFF.

The chain employs TRBV2 and TRBJ1-3, with unresolved D. Germline V gene data show CDR1 as SNHLY and CDR2 as FYNNEI. Trimming took 0 bases from V and 1 from J, leaving 13 bases between them. The CDR3 covers 17 residues. CDR3 nucleotides: TGTGCCAGCAGTGAAGCTGATGGCTCCCCATCTGGAAACACCATATATTTT. Translated: CASSEADGSPSGNTIYF.

The chain has TRBV7-2 and TRBJ2-3, with D hard to call. The CDR3 runs 15 residues. Germline values: CDR1 SGHTA, CDR2 FQGNSA. V was clipped by 5 bases and J by 4 bases, with 16 bases between them. The CDR3 protein is CASSPGHGPADTQYF. CDR3 in DNA: TGTGCCAGCAGCCCAGGTCATGGGCCGGCAGATACGCAGTATTTT.

The chain couples TRBV19 to TRBJ2-1; 10 bases line up with TRBD2. V trimming: 7 bases; J trimming: 4 bases; junction bases outside the gene matches: 7. CDR1 and CDR2 (germline): LNHDA, SQIVND (reference sequence). The CDR3 has 15 residues. CDR3 loop: CASTSSGRNYNEQFF. CDR3 DNA: TGTGCCAGTACATCTAGCGGGAGAAATTACAATGAGCAGTTCTTC.